This T cell receptor (beta chain) was documented in a study of CD8+ T cells in alopecia areata. Study at large: Each day, treated patients took oral tofacitinib twice, at 5 to 10 mg per dose. General study points: Tissue-resident alphabeta T cells belonging to normal skin likewise get sequenced within scalp specimens. Normal scalp showed lower clonality than lesional scalp, especially alopecia totalis/universalis.

Note on this clone: Its target is unknown.

Extraction and reverse transcription of RNA yielded cDNA as the sequencing template. The repertoire was sequenced with immunoSEQ multiplex PCR; TCRdb's copy has only in-frame clones and lacks some. The data show 95,000 to 100,000 clones, roughly three fifths seen once. Trimming left V 4 bases short and J 6 bases short, with 27 bases between. This CDR3 spans 19 amino acids. CDR1 and CDR2 from the germline V gene are MGHRA and YSYEKL. The treatment: oral pan-JAK inhibitor, 5-10 mg twice daily. The sequence came from a human donor with alopecia areata. The V and J genes are TRBV4-1 and TRBJ2-2, with a tentative D call TRBD2 (6 bases). Source: CD8+ T cells sorted from blood, taken at week 4, from a patient treated with tofacitinib. This CDR3 reads CASSLTAGTKLMGSGELFF. In nucleotides, the CDR3 is TGCGCCAGCAGCCTTACCGCGGGGACCAAACTCATGGGGTCCGGGGAGCTGTTTTTT.